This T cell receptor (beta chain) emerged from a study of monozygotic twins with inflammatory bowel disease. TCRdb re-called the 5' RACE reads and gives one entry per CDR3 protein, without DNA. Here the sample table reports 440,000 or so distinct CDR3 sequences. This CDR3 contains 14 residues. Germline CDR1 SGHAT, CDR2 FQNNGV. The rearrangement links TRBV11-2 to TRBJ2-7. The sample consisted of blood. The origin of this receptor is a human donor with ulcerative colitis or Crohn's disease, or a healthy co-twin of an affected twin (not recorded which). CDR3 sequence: CASSLDLASYEQYF. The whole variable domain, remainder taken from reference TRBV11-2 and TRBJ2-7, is EAGVAQSPRYKIIEKRQSVAFWCNPISGHATLYWYQQILGQGPKLLIQFQNNGVVDDSQLPKDRFSAERLKGVDSTLKIQPAKLEDSAVYLCASSLDLASYEQYFGPGTRLTVT.